This T cell receptor beta chain was sequenced for a study of blood T cell repertoires in COVID-19. Study in general: PBMCs, B-cell-depleted T cells, or T cells provided the cDNA or gDNA that made up the material.

This CDR3 has 19 residues. The junction had 7 bases not matched to a gene; V was cut back by 0 bases and J by 1 base. CDR1 and CDR2 (germline): LNHDA, SQIVND (reference sequence). Sequenced by immunoSEQ multiplex PCR; TCRdb stores in-frame clones only, minus some. The sample consists of hundreds of thousands of clones, around 83% of them appearing once. V gene TRBV19 combines with J gene TRBJ2-3; the match to TRBD2 covers 13 bases. Material for sequencing was PBMCs or T cells enriched from blood (not recorded which). The clonotype comes from a woman aged 40 to 49 who had recovered from COVID-19. The CDR3 nucleotides read TGTGCCAGTAGTATAGACCCTTCCGGGACTAGCGGGGGCACAGATACGCAGTATTTT. It specifies CASSIDPSGTSGGTDTQYF.